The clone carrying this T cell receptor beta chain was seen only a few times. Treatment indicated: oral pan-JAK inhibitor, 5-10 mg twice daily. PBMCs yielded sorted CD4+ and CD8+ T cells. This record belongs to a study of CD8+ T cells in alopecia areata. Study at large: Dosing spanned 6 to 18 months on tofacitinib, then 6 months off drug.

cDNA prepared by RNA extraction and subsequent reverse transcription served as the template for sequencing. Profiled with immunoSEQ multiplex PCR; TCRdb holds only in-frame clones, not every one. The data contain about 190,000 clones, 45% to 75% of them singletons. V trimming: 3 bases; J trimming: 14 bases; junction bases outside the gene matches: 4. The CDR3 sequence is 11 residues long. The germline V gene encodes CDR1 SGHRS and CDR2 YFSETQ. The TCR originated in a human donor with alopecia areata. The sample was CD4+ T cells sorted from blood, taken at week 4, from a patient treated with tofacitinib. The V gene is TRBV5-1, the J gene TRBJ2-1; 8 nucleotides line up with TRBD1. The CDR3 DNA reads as TGCGCCAGCAGCTCAGAGGACAGGGAGTTCTTC. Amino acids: CASSSEDREFF.